The 12 T cell receptor beta chains below come from one sample, sequenced in a study of beta chain features in type 1 diabetes. Investigators reverse transcribed all isolated RNA, so they sequenced expressed TCRB transcripts. The assay was immunoSEQ multiplex PCR, and TCRdb's table has in-frame clones only and misses some. This table holds 300,000 to 350,000 clones, around 15% found once. The specimen was central memory CD4+ T cells from blood. These receptors came from a man aged 25 to 40 in good health.

This rearrangement joins TRBV7-8 to TRBJ2-1; weak D call: TRBD2 (6 bases). V dropped 4 bases and J dropped 14 bases, with 15 bases sitting between them. The CDR3 runs to 12 residues. Germline lookup yields CDR1 SGHVS and CDR2 FQNEAQ. CDR3 protein: CASSSSRGTEFF. The CDR3, as DNA: TGTGCCAGCAGCTCCAGCCGGGGGACGGAGTTCTTC. Full variable domain (missing parts from reference TRBV7-8 and TRBJ2-1): GAGVSQSPRYKVAKRGQDVALRCDPISGHVSLFWYQQALGQGPEFLTYFQNEAQLDKSGLPSDRFFAERPEGSVSTLKIQRTQQEDSAVYLCASSSSRGTEFFGPGTRLTVL.

The chain links TRBV9 to TRBJ2-5; a possible D gene is TRBD1 (6 bases). The CDR3 runs 14 residues. The V gene lost 4 bases and the J gene lost 2 bases, with 12 bases spanning the gap. CDR1 is SGDLS and CDR2 is YYNGEE in the germline V gene. CDR3 sequence reads: CASSTGTKQETQYF. For the CDR3, the DNA is TGTGCCAGCAGCACCGGGACAAAGCAAGAGACCCAGTACTTC.

This clone has just a few counts. V gene TRBV19 combines with J gene TRBJ1-2, with 11 nucleotides matching TRBD1. The CDR3 is made up of 16 amino acids. The germline CDR1 and CDR2 sequences are LNHDA and SQIVND (reference sequence). V shed 3 bases, J shed 7 bases, and the junction held 10 bases outside the gene matches. CDR3 residues: CASSISGQGANGGYTF. CDR3 DNA: TGTGCCAGTAGTATCAGCGGACAGGGGGCGAACGGTGGCTACACCTTC.

This clone has a handful of counts. The V and J genes are TRBV7-2 and TRBJ1-3; 9 bases fit TRBD1. The CDR3 extends over 17 amino acids. Unmatched junction bases numbered 8, after V lost 5 bases and J lost 0 bases. Germline CDR1 reads SGHTA; CDR2 reads FQGNSA. The CDR3 sequence: CASSPNRGLSSGNTIYF. Here the CDR3 DNA reads TGTGCCAGCAGCCCAAACAGGGGGCTGAGCTCTGGAAACACCATATATTTT.

CDR3 loop: CASSYRGGSDTQYF. The CDR3 DNA sequence: TGTGCCAGCAGCTACAGGGGAGGATCAGATACGCAGTATTTT. The V call is TRBV7-7, the J call TRBJ2-3; TRBD1 is a possible D gene (7 bases). Per germline, CDR1 SSHAT and CDR2 FNYEAQ (reference sequence). This CDR3 has 14 amino acids. The V and J ends lost 4 bases and 4 bases respectively, with 12 bases between them.

The gene calls are TRBV13 and TRBJ1-4; 8 bases are a match to TRBD1. The CDR3 extends over 15 amino acids. Losses at the gene ends were 5 bases for V and 7 bases for J; bases not matched to a gene: 9. Germline CDR1 is PRHDT and CDR2 is FYEKMQ (reference sequence). CDR3 in amino acids: CASSKWGQAGEKLFF. The CDR3 DNA follows: TGTGCCAGCAGCAAATGGGGACAGGCCGGTGAAAAACTGTTTTTT.

This clone was seen at least ten times. The gene calls are TRBV5-8 and TRBJ2-7, with TRBD1 matching 12 bases. The V gene end was trimmed by 0 bases and the J gene end by 7 bases; junction bases not matched to a gene: 14. The CDR3 has 18 amino acids. CDR1 and CDR2 (germline): SGHTS, YDEGEE. The CDR3 spells CASSLGRGNRDRGHEQYV. CDR3 in DNA: TGTGCCAGCAGCTTGGGACGGGGGAACCGGGACAGGGGGCATGAGCAGTACGTC.

This clone was recorded a few times. The rearrangement links TRBV7-2 to TRBJ1-2, with TRBD1 as a possible D gene (6 bases). The V end was cut by 5 bases, the J end by 8 bases, with 18 bases between. Germline-derived CDR1 and CDR2 are SGHTA and FQGNSA. The CDR3 consists of 14 residues. The CDR3 is CASSPQGPHDGYTF. DNA of the CDR3: TGTGCCAGCAGCCCTCAGGGGCCGCATGACGGCTACACCTTC. The full variable domain, in which reference TRBV7-2 and TRBJ1-2 provide the parts outside the CDR3, is GAGVSQSPSNKVTEKGKDVELRCDPISGHTALYWYRQSLGQGLEFLIYFQGNSAPDKSGLPSDRFSAERTGGSVSTLTIQRTQQEDSAVYLCASSPQGPHDGYTFGSGTRLTVV.

The rearrangement uses TRBV9 and TRBJ1-2; unclear D gene. Trimming took 0 bases from V and 3 from J, leaving 18 bases between them. Germline values: CDR1 SGDLS, CDR2 YYNGEE. The CDR3 contains 17 residues. CDR3 coding DNA: TGTGCCAGCAGCGTAGGGATCGGTTTGAGACGGGACTATGGCTACACCTTC. Its translation is CASSVGIGLRRDYGYTF.

In its sample, this clone was seen a few times. The chain is built from TRBV7-2 and TRBJ2-3, with 9 positions matching TRBD1. The CDR3 has 15 residues. After removal of 5 bases from V and 2 bases from J, the junction contained 5 bases not matched to a gene. The germline V gene has CDR1 SGHTA and CDR2 FQGNSA. The CDR3 here is CASSTQGALTDTQYF. As DNA, the CDR3 is TGTGCCAGCAGCACACAGGGGGCCCTCACAGATACGCAGTATTTT.

This clone was seen a handful of times. This sample includes further DNA sequences coding for the same CDR3. V and J are TRBV5-1 and TRBJ2-3, with D maybe TRBD1 (5 bases). Looked up from germline, CDR1 is SGHRS and CDR2 is YFSETQ. V lost 0 bases and J 0 bases, leaving 8 bases between the germline ends. The CDR3 contains 15 residues. This CDR3 is CASSLGQTSTDTQYF. CDR3 nucleotide sequence: TGCGCCAGCAGCTTGGGACAGACTAGCACAGATACGCAGTATTTT. Full variable domain (outside the CDR3, taken from reference TRBV5-1 and TRBJ2-3): KAGVTQTPRYLIKTRGQQVTLSCSPISGHRSVSWYQQTPGQGLQFLFEYFSETQRNKGNFPGRFSGRQFSNSRSEMNVSTLELGDSALYLCASSLGQTSTDTQYFGPGTRLTVL.

This clone occurred many times. As DNA, the CDR3 is TGTGCCAGCAGTGCGGGAGGGCAGGGGGAGACCCAGTACTTC. It translates to CASSAGGQGETQYF. The chain has TRBV5-6 and TRBJ2-5, with TRBD2 identical over 9 bases. Germline CDR1 and CDR2: SGHDT and YYEEEE. The CDR3 covers 14 residues. Unmatched junction bases numbered 7, after V lost 5 bases and J lost 5 bases.